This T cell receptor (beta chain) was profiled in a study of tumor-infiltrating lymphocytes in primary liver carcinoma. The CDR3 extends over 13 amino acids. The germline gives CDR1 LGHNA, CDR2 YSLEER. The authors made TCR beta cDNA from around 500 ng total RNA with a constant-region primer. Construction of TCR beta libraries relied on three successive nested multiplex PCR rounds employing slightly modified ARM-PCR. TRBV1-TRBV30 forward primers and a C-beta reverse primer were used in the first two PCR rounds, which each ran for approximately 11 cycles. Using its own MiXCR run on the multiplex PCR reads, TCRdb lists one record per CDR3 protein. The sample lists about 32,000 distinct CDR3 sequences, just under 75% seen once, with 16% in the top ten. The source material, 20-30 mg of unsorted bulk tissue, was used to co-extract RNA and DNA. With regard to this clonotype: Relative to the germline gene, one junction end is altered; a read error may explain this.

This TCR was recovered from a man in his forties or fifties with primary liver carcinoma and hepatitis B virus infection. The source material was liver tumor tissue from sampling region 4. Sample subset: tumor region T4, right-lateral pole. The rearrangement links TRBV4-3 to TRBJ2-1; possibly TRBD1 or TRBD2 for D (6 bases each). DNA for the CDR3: TGCACCAGCAGCCCTGAAGGGGGGAGAAGGCAGTTCTTC. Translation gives CTSSPEGGRRQFF.